The rows below give T cell receptor beta chains drawn from one sample of a study of cytomegalovirus exposure and HLA in healthy donors. This table comes from immunoSEQ multiplex PCR, and its TCRdb copy is limited to in-frame clones, with some not included. Of roughly 60,000 clones in the sample, 90% to 97% were seen once. Sequencing was performed on PBMCs. Receptors were obtained from a man between 18 and 29 years old in good health and CMV-seronegative. CDR3s include the opening cysteine and the closing phenylalanine or tryptophan. The D gene is left open where the match is weak. Rows may omit the clone size; those that give it use once, few, many or a size class.

cdr3_aa	cdr3_nt	j_call	clone_size	d_call	v_call
CASSFLQDQETQYF	TGTGCCAGCAGTTTCCTACAGGACCAAGAGACCCAGTACTTC	TRBJ2-5	-	-	TRBV28
CASSETASSTDTQYF	TGTGCCAGCAGCGAGACTGCTAGTAGCACAGATACGCAGTATTTT	TRBJ2-3	-	-	TRBV2
CATSRASGSHVDTQYF	TGTGCCACCAGCAGGGCGAGCGGGAGTCATGTAGATACGCAGTATTTT	TRBJ2-3	-	TRBD2	TRBV15
CASSFGTGLNEQFF	TGTGCCAGCAGCTTTGGGACAGGGCTAAATGAGCAGTTCTTC	TRBJ2-1	-	TRBD1	TRBV5-6
CASSPSVLNEQFF	TGTGCCAGCTCACCCAGTGTCCTCAATGAGCAGTTCTTC	TRBJ2-1	-	-	TRBV18
CASSELAAEQFF	TGTGCCAGCAGCGAACTAGCAGCAGAGCAGTTCTTC	TRBJ2-1	-	-	TRBV5-6
CASSQGPYGYTF	TGCGCCAGCTCACAGGGACCGTATGGCTACACCTTC	TRBJ1-2	-	-	TRBV5-1
CASSQTGYNEQFF	TGTGCCAGCAGTCAGACAGGATACAATGAGCAGTTCTTC	TRBJ2-1	-	-	TRBV6-5
CATRGSSGTGELFF	TGTGCCACCCGGGGGAGTAGCGGCACCGGGGAGCTGTTTTTT	TRBJ2-2	-	-	TRBV18
CASSFPGQGGGDTIYF	TGTGCCAGCAGTTTCCCCGGACAGGGAGGAGGGGACACCATATATTTT	TRBJ1-3	once	TRBD1	TRBV28
CASSLVRYPADTQYF	TGTGCCAGCAGCTTAGTTCGTTACCCGGCAGATACGCAGTATTTT	TRBJ2-3	-	-	TRBV11-2
CASSLSSQETQYF	TGTGCCAGCAGTTTATCGAGCCAAGAGACCCAGTACTTC	TRBJ2-5	-	-	TRBV27
CASSLGDRTYQETQYF	TGTGCCAGCAGCTTAGGAGACAGGACGTACCAAGAGACCCAGTACTTC	TRBJ2-5	-	-	TRBV11-2
CASSQGQGASEAFF	TGCGCCAGCAGTCAAGGACAGGGGGCGTCTGAAGCTTTCTTT	TRBJ1-1	-	TRBD1	TRBV5-1
CASSVRGGTNTGELFF	TGTGCCAGCAGCGTGAGGGGCGGGACCAACACCGGGGAGCTGTTTTTT	TRBJ2-2	-	-	TRBV9
CASSLDRGSNQPQHF	TGTGCCAGCAGCTTAGACAGGGGGAGCAATCAGCCCCAGCATTTT	TRBJ1-5	-	TRBD1	TRBV7-9
CASSLLGFARSQGGKETQYF	TGTGCCAGCAGTTTACTTGGTTTTGCTCGCTCTCAGGGGGGAAAAGAGACCCAGTACTTC	TRBJ2-5	-	-	TRBV27
CASSLTLGLEDEQYF	TGTGCCAGCAGTTTAACTCTGGGACTAGAGGACGAGCAGTACTTC	TRBJ2-7	-	TRBD2	TRBV28
CASSPFGRISIHEQYF	TGTGCCAGCAGTCCGTTCGGGAGGATTAGCATCCACGAGCAGTACTTC	TRBJ2-7	-	TRBD2	TRBV27
CASSRLAGKSTYEQYF	TGTGCCAGCAGCCGACTAGCGGGGAAATCTACCTACGAGCAGTACTTC	TRBJ2-7	-	TRBD2	TRBV11-2
CASSVGQGAFGYTF	TGTGCCAGCTCGGTGGGACAGGGGGCGTTTGGCTACACCTTC	TRBJ1-2	once	TRBD1	TRBV18
CASSLASEHYNEQFF	TGTGCCAGCAGCTTAGCCTCAGAACACTACAATGAGCAGTTCTTC	TRBJ2-1	-	-	TRBV7-2
CASSYGTSGGTDTQYF	TGTGCCAGCAGCTACGGGACTAGCGGGGGCACAGATACGCAGTATTTT	TRBJ2-3	-	TRBD2	TRBV7-2
CASSQRKPSGANVLTF	TGCGCCAGCAGCCAAAGAAAGCCCTCTGGGGCCAACGTCCTGACTTTC	TRBJ2-6	-	-	TRBV4-3
CASSGGLAGGVSMETQYF	TGTGCCAGCAGCGGGGGACTAGCGGGAGGGGTTTCAATGGAGACCCAGTACTTC	TRBJ2-5	-	TRBD2	TRBV5-4
CASSLQMWGLKDEQFF	TGTGCCAGCAGCTTACAAATGTGGGGGCTAAAAGATGAGCAGTTCTTC	TRBJ2-1	-	-	TRBV7-2
CASSSISGNHEQYF	TGTGCCAGCAGTTCGATTAGCGGGAACCACGAGCAGTACTTC	TRBJ2-7	-	TRBD2	TRBV28
CASSTGLAGVEELFF	TGTGCCAGCAGTACGGGACTAGCGGGAGTGGAGGAGCTGTTTTTT	TRBJ2-2	-	TRBD2	TRBV6-4
CASSSRDRAYEQYF	TGTGCCAGCAGCTCCCGGGACAGGGCTTACGAGCAGTACTTC	TRBJ2-7	-	TRBD1	TRBV7-9
CASSVGHYAETQYF	TGTGCCAGCAGCGTAGGTCATTATGCGGAGACCCAGTACTTC	TRBJ2-5	-	-	TRBV9
CAAGGYETQYF	TGTGCCGCGGGGGGATACGAGACCCAGTACTTC	TRBJ2-5	-	TRBD2	TRBV19
CASSLAYGHTSSSYNEQFF	TGTGCCAGCAGCCTAGCCTATGGGCATACTTCGAGCTCCTACAATGAGCAGTTCTTC	TRBJ2-1	-	-	TRBV7-9
CASSPGQGDYGYTF	TGTGCCAGCTCACCGGGACAGGGGGACTATGGCTACACCTTC	TRBJ1-2	-	TRBD1	TRBV18
CASSLESVFADTQYF	TGCGCCAGCAGCTTGGAGAGCGTGTTTGCAGATACGCAGTATTTT	TRBJ2-3	-	-	TRBV5-1
CASSYTDTQYF	TGCGCCAGCAGCTACACAGATACGCAGTATTTT	TRBJ2-3	once	-	TRBV4-1
CASINSVSYTF	TGTGCCAGCATAAATTCAGTTAGCTACACCTTC	TRBJ1-2	-	-	TRBV2
CASSPPDRNREQYF	TGTGCCAGCTCCCCCCCGGACCGAAACAGGGAGCAGTACTTC	TRBJ2-7	once	-	TRBV18
CASSHLDQRGSYEQYF	TGTGCCAGTAGTCACCTAGACCAGCGGGGCTCCTACGAGCAGTACTTC	TRBJ2-7	-	TRBD2	TRBV19
CASSRDRGTDTQYF	TGTGCCAGTAGCAGGGACAGGGGCACAGATACGCAGTATTTT	TRBJ2-3	-	TRBD1	TRBV19
CASSVAPTIQRNGYTF	TGTGCCAGTAGTGTCGCCCCCACCATACAAAGAAATGGCTACACCTTC	TRBJ1-2	-	-	TRBV19
CASSIGGRISYGYTF	TGTGCCAGTAGTATTGGCGGCCGAATTTCTTATGGCTACACCTTC	TRBJ1-2	once	-	TRBV19
CASSVDWGTGGADTEAFF	TGTGCCAGCAGCGTAGATTGGGGGACAGGGGGCGCGGACACTGAAGCTTTCTTT	TRBJ1-1	-	TRBD1	TRBV9
CASSLLRNEQFF	TGTGCCAGCAGCTTACTACGTAATGAGCAGTTCTTC	TRBJ2-1	-	-	TRBV7-9
CASSQFGGPGELFF	TGTGCCAGCAGCCAATTCGGGGGGCCCGGGGAGCTGTTTTTT	TRBJ2-2	-	-	TRBV11-2
CASSPQLAGGPGELFF	TGTGCCAGCAGCCCCCAACTAGCGGGAGGGCCCGGGGAGCTGTTTTTT	TRBJ2-2	-	TRBD2	TRBV9
CASSYRGPGANVLTF	TGTGCCAGCAGCTACAGGGGGCCTGGGGCCAACGTCCTGACTTTC	TRBJ2-6	-	TRBD1	TRBV7-9
CASLLLPQGQNTEAFF	TGCGCCAGCCTACTTCTACCACAGGGGCAGAACACTGAAGCTTTCTTT	TRBJ1-1	-	TRBD1	TRBV5-1
CASSEGRDRSNSWETQYF	TGTGCCAGCAGTGAAGGGAGGGACCGCTCTAATAGTTGGGAGACCCAGTACTTC	TRBJ2-5	few	-	TRBV2
CASSYYSGVSYEQYF	TGTGCCAGCAGTTATTATTCGGGAGTTTCCTACGAGCAGTACTTC	TRBJ2-7	-	-	TRBV6-5
CASSLMGGTGYTF	TGTGCCAGCAGTCTTATGGGGGGAACTGGCTACACCTTC	TRBJ1-2	-	-	TRBV28
CAVAGGPVTDTQYF	TGTGCTGTTGCGGGAGGGCCTGTGACAGATACGCAGTATTTT	TRBJ2-3	-	TRBD2	TRBV10-3
CSVVKGTSGIRGTDTQYF	TGCAGCGTTGTGAAAGGGACTAGCGGGATTAGGGGCACAGATACGCAGTATTTT	TRBJ2-3	-	TRBD2	TRBV29-1
CASRPGAGGTQPQHF	TGTGCCAGCAGACCAGGGGCAGGGGGGACTCAGCCCCAGCATTTT	TRBJ1-5	-	TRBD1	TRBV6-1